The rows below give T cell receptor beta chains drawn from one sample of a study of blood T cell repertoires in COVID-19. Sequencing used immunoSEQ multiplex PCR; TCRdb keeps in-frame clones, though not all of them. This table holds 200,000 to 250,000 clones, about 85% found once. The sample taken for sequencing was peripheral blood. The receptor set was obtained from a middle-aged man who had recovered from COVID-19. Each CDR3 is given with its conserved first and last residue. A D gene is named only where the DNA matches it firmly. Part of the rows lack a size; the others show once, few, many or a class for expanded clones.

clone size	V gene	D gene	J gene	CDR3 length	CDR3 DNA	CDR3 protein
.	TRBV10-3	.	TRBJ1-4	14	TGTGCCACCTCCCCGGGGTTTAATAATGAAAAACTGTTTTTT	CATSPGFNNEKLFF
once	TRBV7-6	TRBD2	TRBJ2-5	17	TGTGCCAGCAGCTTTCAGCTTATGACTAGCAGCCAAGAGACCCAGTACTTC	CASSFQLMTSSQETQYF
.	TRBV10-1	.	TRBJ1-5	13	TGCGCCAGCAGGGCGGGGGTAGGACAGCCCCAGCATTTT	CASRAGVGQPQHF
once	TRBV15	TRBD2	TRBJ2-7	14	TGTGCCACCAGCTCCGGACTAGCGGCCTACGAGCAGTACTTC	CATSSGLAAYEQYF
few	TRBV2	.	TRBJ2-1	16	TGTGCCAGCAGCGCCCGGACTTATTTCTCCTACAATGAGCAGTTCTTC	CASSARTYFSYNEQFF
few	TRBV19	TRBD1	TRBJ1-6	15	TGTGCCAGTAAAGCGGCGGCAGGGGGCAATTCACCCCTCCACTTT	CASKAAAGGNSPLHF
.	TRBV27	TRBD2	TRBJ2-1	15	TGTGCCAGCAGTTTATCCCTAGCGGGGCACAATGAGCAGTTCTTC	CASSLSLAGHNEQFF
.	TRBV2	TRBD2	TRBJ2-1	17	TGTGCCAGCAGCGCCGGGACTAGCGGGAGGAGGGTAAGGGAGCAGTTCTTC	CASSAGTSGRRVREQFF
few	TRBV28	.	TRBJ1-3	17	TGTGCCAGCAGTTTGGACGGCCGGGACTGGTCTGGAAACACCATATATTTT	CASSLDGRDWSGNTIYF
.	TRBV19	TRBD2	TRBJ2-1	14	TGTGCCAGTAGCCCCGTCCTGGGGGGGTATGAGCAGTTCTTC	CASSPVLGGYEQFF
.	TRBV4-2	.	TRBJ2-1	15	TGTGCCAGCAGCCTGACCCACGGAGAGGACAATGAGCAGTTCTTC	CASSLTHGEDNEQFF
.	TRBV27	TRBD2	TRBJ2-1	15	TGTGCCAGCAGTCAGCTAGCGGTCGGTTACAATGAGCAGTTCTTC	CASSQLAVGYNEQFF
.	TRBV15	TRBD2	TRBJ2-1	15	TGTGCCACCAGCCAAAGCGGGAGTTCCTACAATGAGCAGTTCTTC	CATSQSGSSYNEQFF
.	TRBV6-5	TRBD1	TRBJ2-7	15	TGTGCCAGCAGCTCCGGGACAGGGGGCCCCTACGAGCAGTACTTC	CASSSGTGGPYEQYF
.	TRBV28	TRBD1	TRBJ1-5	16	TGTGCCAGCAGGGGTATTCAGGGGGCGAGCAATCAGCCCCAGCATTTT	CASRGIQGASNQPQHF
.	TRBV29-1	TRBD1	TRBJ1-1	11	TGCAGCGCGACAGGGGGCTTGGGGGCTTTCTTT	CSATGGLGAFF
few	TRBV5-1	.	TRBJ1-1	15	TGCGCCAGCAGCTTGGGGGGACTGGGGTTAACTGAAGCTTTCTTT	CASSLGGLGLTEAFF
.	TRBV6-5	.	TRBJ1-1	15	TGTGCCAGCACCTCCTATGGGGGGAACCCCACTGAAGCTTTCTTT	CASTSYGGNPTEAFF
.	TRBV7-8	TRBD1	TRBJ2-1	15	TGTGCCAGCAGCCCAGACAGGGGGCGCCTAATAGGAGAATTCTTC	CASSPDRGRLIGEFF
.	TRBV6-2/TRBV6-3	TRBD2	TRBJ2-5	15	TGTGCCAGCAGTCCCACTAGCGGGAGGGCGGAGACCCAGTACTTC	CASSPTSGRAETQYF
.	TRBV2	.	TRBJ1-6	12	TGTGCCAGCAGTTCTGATAATTCACCCCTCCACTTT	CASSSDNSPLHF
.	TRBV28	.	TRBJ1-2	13	TGTGCCAGCAGTTCACAAAACAGGGATGGCTACACCTTC	CASSSQNRDGYTF
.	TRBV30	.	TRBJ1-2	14	TGTGCCTGGGCTCAACGGGGGTCACACTATGGCTACACCTTC	CAWAQRGSHYGYTF
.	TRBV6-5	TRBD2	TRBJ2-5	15	TGTGCCAGCACTATTTCGACTAGCGGGAGAGGGACCCAGTACTTC	CASTISTSGRGTQYF
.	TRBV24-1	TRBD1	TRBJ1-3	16	TGTGCCACCAGTGACCCCGGGACAGGGGGTAGAGACACCATATATTTT	CATSDPGTGGRDTIYF
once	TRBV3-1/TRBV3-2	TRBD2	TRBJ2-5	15	TGTGCCAGCAGCCAAAGGACTAGCGGGGGGGAGACCCAGTACTTC	CASSQRTSGGETQYF
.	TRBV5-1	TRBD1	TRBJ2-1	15	TGCGCCAGCAGCCGAGGACAGGCCCTTGGTGATGAGCAGTTCTTC	CASSRGQALGDEQFF
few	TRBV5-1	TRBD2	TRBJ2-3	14	TGCGCCAGCAGCTTCGCTAGCGGGAGCGATACGCAGTATTTT	CASSFASGSDTQYF
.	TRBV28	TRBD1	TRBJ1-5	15	TGTGCCAGCAGTTTGGGACAGGGCTTTCGGCAGCCCCAGCATTTT	CASSLGQGFRQPQHF
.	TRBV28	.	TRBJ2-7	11	TGTGCCAGTAGGACAAGCTACGAGCAGTACTTC	CASRTSYEQYF
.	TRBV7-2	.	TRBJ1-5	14	TGTGCCAGCAGCTTAGGGGGAGGGAATCAGCCCCAGCATTTT	CASSLGGGNQPQHF
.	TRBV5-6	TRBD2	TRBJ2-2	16	TGTGCCAGCAGCTTTTTGGCTAGCGGGAGGACCGGGGAGCTGTTTTTT	CASSFLASGRTGELFF
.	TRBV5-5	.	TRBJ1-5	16	TGTGCCAGCAGCTCCCGGGAGGGGGGGCAAGGGAAGCCCCAGCATTTT	CASSSREGGQGKPQHF
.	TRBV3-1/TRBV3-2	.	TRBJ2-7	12	TGTGCCAGCAGCAGGCTCGGGGGAGAGCAGTACTTC	CASSRLGGEQYF
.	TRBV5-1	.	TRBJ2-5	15	TGCGCCAGCAGCTTGGAACCGACTAGTCCGGAGACCCAGTACTTC	CASSLEPTSPETQYF
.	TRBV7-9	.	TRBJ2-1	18	TGTGCCAGCAGCCTGGGTTTCGGGAGCACGAGCTCCTACAATGAGCAGTTCTTC	CASSLGFGSTSSYNEQFF
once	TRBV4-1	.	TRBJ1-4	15	TGCGCCAGCAGCCAGGAGGGGAGCACTAATGAAAAACTGTTTTTT	CASSQEGSTNEKLFF
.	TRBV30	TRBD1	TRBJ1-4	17	TGTGCCTGGAGTGTCGGACAGGGGGCCGCAACTAATGAAAAACTGTTTTTT	CAWSVGQGAATNEKLFF
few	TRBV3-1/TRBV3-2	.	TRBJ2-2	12	TGTGCCAGCAGCCAGCGGGCGGGGGAGCTGTTTTTT	CASSQRAGELFF
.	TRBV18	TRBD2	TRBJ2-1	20	TGTGCCAGCCCCCCGCTGCTGAAGCGGGAGAAACGGGGCATATCCAATGAGCAGTTCTTC	CASPPLLKREKRGISNEQFF
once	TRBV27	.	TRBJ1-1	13	TGTGCCAGCAGCAGACAGGTCAACACTGAAGCTTTCTTT	CASSRQVNTEAFF
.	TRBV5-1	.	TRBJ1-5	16	TGCGCCAGCAGCTTGGATTCAGGGGCAAACAATCAGCCCCAGCATTTT	CASSLDSGANNQPQHF
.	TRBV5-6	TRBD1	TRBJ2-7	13	TGTGCCAGCAGCTACGACAGGGCCTACGAGCAGTACTTC	CASSYDRAYEQYF
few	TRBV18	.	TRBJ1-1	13	TGTGCCAGCTCAGCGACAGTGAACACTGAAGCTTTCTTT	CASSATVNTEAFF
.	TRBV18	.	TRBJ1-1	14	TGTGCCAGCTCCGTAGGGGGGGGGAACACTGAAGCTTTCTTT	CASSVGGGNTEAFF
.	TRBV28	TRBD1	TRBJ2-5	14	TGTGCCAGCAGTTTCGTGACAGGGTGGCAGACCCAGTACTTC	CASSFVTGWQTQYF
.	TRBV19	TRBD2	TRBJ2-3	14	TGTGCCAGTACCCCGGGGAGGGGCACAGATACGCAGTATTTT	CASTPGRGTDTQYF
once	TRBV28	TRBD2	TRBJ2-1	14	TGTGCCAGCGGGGCGCTAGCGGGTGGGAATGAGCAGTTCTTC	CASGALAGGNEQFF
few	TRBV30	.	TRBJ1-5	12	TGTGCCTGGCCGCGGCCGTATCAGCCCCAGCATTTT	CAWPRPYQPQHF
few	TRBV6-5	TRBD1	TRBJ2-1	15	TGTGCCAGCAGTAGCGCGGGACAGGGGTACAATGAGCAGTTCTTC	CASSSAGQGYNEQFF
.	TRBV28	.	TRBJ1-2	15	TGTGCCAGCAGTTTAGCGGTGCGGCGGGCCGATGGCTACACCTTC	CASSLAVRRADGYTF
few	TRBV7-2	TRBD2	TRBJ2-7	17	TGTGCCAGCAGCTTTATGGCTAGCGGGAGAGGCTTCTACGAGCAGTACTTC	CASSFMASGRGFYEQYF
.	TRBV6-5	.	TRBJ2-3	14	TGTGCCAGCAGTTACGAGCGGAGCACAGATACGCAGTATTTT	CASSYERSTDTQYF
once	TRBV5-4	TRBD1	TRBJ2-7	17	TGTGCCAGCAGCTTGGCCTTACAAGGGGGCATCTCCTACGAGCAGTACTTC	CASSLALQGGISYEQYF
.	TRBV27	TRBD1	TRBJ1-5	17	TGTGCCAGCAGTTTTCGTAGGACAGGGGACGGCAATCAGCCCCAGCATTTT	CASSFRRTGDGNQPQHF
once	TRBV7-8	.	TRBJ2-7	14	TGTGCCAGCAGCTCCCGTGTTCCCCCCTACGAGCAGTACTTC	CASSSRVPPYEQYF
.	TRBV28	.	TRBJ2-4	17	TGTGCCAGCAGTTTCTCCCATGTGGGGGGTACCAACAACATTCAGTACTTC	CASSFSHVGGTNNIQYF
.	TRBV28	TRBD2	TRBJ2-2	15	TGTGCCAGCAGTTACGGGACTACGAAGGGCGGGGAGCTGTTTTTT	CASSYGTTKGGELFF